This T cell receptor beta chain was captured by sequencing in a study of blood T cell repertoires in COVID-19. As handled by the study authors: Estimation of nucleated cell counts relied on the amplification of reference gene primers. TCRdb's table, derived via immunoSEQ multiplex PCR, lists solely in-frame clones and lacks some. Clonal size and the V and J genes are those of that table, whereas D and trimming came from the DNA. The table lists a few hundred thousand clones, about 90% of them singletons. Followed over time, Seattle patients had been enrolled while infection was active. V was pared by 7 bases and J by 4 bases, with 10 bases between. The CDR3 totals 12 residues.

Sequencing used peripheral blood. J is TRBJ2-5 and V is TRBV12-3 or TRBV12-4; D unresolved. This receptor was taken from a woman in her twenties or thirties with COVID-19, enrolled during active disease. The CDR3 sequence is CASTLLLETQYF. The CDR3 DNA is TGTGCCAGCACACTCTTACTAGAGACCCAGTACTTC.